A selection of T cell receptor beta chains follows, all from one sample in a study of cytomegalovirus exposure and HLA in healthy donors. The method was immunoSEQ multiplex PCR; TCRdb's version includes in-frame clones alone and lacks a portion of them. The profile shows around 63,000 clones, 70% to 85% of them singletons. Input material: PBMCs. The source is a woman aged 25 to 39 in good health and CMV-seronegative. Each CDR3 is given with its conserved first and last residue. D genes are given only for firm matches. A row's size may be missing; if present it is once, few, many or a size class.

>TRBV6-6|TRBJ1-3|.|.
CASLPGEAFSGNTIYF
>TRBV10-3|TRBJ2-1|TRBD2|.
CAISEGGGAPNEQFF
>TRBV2|TRBJ1-1|.|.
CASSERGGLGTEAFF
>TRBV19|TRBJ2-1|TRBD2|.
CAGVWTSGDLNEQFF
>TRBV11-3|TRBJ1-2|TRBD1|.
CASSLQGANYGYTF
>TRBV7-2|TRBJ1-2|.|.
CASSLGQGGNYGYTF
>TRBV14|TRBJ2-6|.|.
CASSHREAGANVLTF
>TRBV5-1|TRBJ2-7|TRBD2|.
CASSLGTRGISYEQYF
>TRBV9|TRBJ2-3|TRBD1|.
CASSVEIRDRGSSDTQYF
>TRBV30|TRBJ2-1|.|.
CAWSGKRSSYNEQFF
>TRBV19|TRBJ2-1|.|.
CASSIDQGYEQFF
>TRBV19|TRBJ2-3|.|once
CASSYQGGDTQYF
>TRBV6-1|TRBJ1-6|.|.
CASGPNSPLHF
>TRBV5-4|TRBJ2-2|.|.
CASSPRNSGELFF
>TRBV7-9|TRBJ1-2|TRBD1|.
CASSSTTTPGTGGYGYTF
>TRBV19|TRBJ1-2|.|.
CASSDLGGYAGYTF
>TRBV10-1|TRBJ2-1|TRBD1|.
CASSESETGGNEQFF
>TRBV9|TRBJ1-1|.|.
CASSGTSDMNTEAFF
>TRBV2|TRBJ2-3|.|.
CASTARRGGDTQYF
>TRBV5-1|TRBJ1-2|.|.
CASSLPGLNYGYTF
>TRBV5-4|TRBJ2-6|.|.
CASSLQGSGANVLTF
>TRBV5-1|TRBJ1-1|.|.
CASSVGQPNTEAFF
>TRBV19|TRBJ1-5|TRBD1|few
CASSFPSGTGKVGNQPQHF
>TRBV10-1|TRBJ1-1|.|.
CASSAVASSREAFF
>TRBV2|TRBJ1-3|.|.
CASSEQGSSGNTIYF
>TRBV10-3|TRBJ1-1|.|.
CAIDTGMNTEAFF
>TRBV7-8|TRBJ1-2|.|.
CASSLEAGEGYTF
>TRBV9|TRBJ2-2|.|.
CASSPRGTGELFF
>TRBV5-6|TRBJ2-2|.|.
CASSLPRTGELFF
>TRBV27|TRBJ2-1|.|few
CASSPYLSAATYNEQFF
>TRBV30|TRBJ2-1|.|few
CAWKLGGAYYNEQFF